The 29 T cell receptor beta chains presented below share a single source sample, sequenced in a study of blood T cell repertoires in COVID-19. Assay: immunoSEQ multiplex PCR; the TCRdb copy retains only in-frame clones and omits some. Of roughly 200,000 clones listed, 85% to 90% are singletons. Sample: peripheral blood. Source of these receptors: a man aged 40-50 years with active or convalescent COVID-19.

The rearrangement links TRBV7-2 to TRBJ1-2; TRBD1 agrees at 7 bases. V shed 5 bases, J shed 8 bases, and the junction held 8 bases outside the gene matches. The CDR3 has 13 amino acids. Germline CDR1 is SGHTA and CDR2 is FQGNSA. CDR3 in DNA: TGTGCCAGCAGCATCGGACAGGTGCGAGGCTACACCTTC. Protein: CASSIGQVRGYTF.

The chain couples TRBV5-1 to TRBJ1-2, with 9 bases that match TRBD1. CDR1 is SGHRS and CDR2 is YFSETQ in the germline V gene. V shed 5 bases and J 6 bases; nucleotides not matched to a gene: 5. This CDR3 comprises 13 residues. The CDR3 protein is CASRAGTGNGYTF. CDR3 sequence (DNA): TGCGCCAGCAGGGCCGGGACAGGGAATGGCTACACCTTC.

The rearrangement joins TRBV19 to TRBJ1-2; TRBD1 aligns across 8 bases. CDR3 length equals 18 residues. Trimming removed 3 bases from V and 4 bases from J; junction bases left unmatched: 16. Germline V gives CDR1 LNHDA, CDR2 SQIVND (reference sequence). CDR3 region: CASSIYRQGAIAGYGYTF. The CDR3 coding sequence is TGTGCCAGTAGTATTTATCGGCAGGGGGCGATCGCTGGCTATGGCTACACCTTC.

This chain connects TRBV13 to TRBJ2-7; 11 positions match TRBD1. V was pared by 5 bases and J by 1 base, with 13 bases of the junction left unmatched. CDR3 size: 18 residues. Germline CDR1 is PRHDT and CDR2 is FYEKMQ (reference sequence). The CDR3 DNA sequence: TGTGCCAGCAGCGGGACAGGGGGTCTGTCGCGGTTATCCTACGAGCAGTACTTC. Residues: CASSGTGGLSRLSYEQYF.

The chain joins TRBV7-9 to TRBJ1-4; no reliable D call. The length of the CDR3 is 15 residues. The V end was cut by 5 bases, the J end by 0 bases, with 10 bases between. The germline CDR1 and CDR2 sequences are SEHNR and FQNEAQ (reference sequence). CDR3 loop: CASSEQLATNEKLFF. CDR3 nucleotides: TGTGCCAGCAGCGAACAGCTTGCAACTAATGAAAAACTGTTTTTT. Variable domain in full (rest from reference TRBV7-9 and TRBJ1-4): DTGVSQNPRHKITKRGQNVTFRCDPISEHNRLYWYRQTLGQGPEFLTYFQNEAQLEKSRLLSDRFSAERPKGSFSTLEIQRTEQGDSAMYLCASSEQLATNEKLFFGSGTQLSVL.

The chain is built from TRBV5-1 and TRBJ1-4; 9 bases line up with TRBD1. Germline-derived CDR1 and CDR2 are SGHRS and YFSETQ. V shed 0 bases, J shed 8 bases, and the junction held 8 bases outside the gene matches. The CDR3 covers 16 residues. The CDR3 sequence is CASSLVGTGKTEKLFF. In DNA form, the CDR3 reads TGCGCCAGCAGCTTGGTCGGGACAGGGAAAACGGAAAAACTGTTTTTT.

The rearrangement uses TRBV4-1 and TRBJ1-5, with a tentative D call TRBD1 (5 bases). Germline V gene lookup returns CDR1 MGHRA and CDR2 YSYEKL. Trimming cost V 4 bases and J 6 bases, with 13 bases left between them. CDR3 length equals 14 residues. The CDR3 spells CASSPPGVPQPQHF. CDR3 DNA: TGCGCCAGCAGCCCACCGGGGGTTCCTCAGCCCCAGCATTTT.

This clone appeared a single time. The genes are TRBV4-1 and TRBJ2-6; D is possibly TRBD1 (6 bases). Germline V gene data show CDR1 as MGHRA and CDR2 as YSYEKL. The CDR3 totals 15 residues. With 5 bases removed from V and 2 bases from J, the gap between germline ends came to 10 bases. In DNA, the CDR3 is TGCGCCAGCAGCTACCGGGACACTGGGGCCAACGTCCTGACTTTC. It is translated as CASSYRDTGANVLTF.

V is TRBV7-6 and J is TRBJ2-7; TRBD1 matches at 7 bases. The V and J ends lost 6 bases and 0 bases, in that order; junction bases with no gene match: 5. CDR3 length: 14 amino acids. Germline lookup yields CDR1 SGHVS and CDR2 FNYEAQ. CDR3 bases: TGTGCCAGCAGACCGGGACAGAGCTCCTACGAGCAGTACTTC. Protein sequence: CASRPGQSSYEQYF.

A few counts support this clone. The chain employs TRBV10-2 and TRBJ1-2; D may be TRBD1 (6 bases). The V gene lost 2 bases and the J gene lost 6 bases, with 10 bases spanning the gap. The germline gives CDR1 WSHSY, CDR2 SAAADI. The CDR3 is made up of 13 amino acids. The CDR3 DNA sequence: TGCGCCAGCAGTGAGGGACAGACCCATGGCTACACCTTC. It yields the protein CASSEGQTHGYTF.

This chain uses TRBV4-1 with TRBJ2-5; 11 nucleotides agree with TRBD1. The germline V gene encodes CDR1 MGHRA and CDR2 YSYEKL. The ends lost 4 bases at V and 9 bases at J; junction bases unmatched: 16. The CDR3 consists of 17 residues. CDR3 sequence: CASSLQLGGTGGRAQYF. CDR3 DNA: TGCGCCAGCAGCCTCCAGCTCGGCGGGACAGGGGGAAGGGCCCAGTACTTC.

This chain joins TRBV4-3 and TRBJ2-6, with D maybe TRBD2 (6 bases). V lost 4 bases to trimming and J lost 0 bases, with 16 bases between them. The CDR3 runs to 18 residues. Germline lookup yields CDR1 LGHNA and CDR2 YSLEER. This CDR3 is CASSRDDVAASGANVLTF. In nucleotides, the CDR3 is TGCGCCAGCAGCCGAGATGACGTAGCGGCCTCTGGGGCCAACGTCCTGACTTTC.

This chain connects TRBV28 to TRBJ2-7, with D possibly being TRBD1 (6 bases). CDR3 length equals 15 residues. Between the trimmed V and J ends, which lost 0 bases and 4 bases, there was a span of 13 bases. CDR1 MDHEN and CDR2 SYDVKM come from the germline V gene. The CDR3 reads CASSLWTGIGYEQYF. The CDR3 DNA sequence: TGTGCCAGCAGTTTATGGACAGGTATTGGTTACGAGCAGTACTTC.

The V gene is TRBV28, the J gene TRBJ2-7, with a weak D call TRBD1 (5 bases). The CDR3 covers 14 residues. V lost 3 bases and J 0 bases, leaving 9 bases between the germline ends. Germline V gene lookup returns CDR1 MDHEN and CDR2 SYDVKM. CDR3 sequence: CASSFWGLSYEQYF. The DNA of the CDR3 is TGTGCCAGCAGTTTCTGGGGCCTCTCCTACGAGCAGTACTTC.

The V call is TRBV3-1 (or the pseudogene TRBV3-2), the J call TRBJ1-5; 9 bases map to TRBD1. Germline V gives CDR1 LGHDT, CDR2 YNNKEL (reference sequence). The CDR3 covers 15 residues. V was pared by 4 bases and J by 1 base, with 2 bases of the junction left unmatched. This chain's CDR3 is CASSLTGGSNQPQHF. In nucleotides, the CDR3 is TGTGCCAGCAGCCTAACAGGGGGCAGCAATCAGCCCCAGCATTTT.

The CDR3 region is CASSPPPGTGGGANVLTF. CDR3 in DNA: TGTGCCAGCAGTCCCCCTCCCGGGACAGGGGGTGGGGCCAACGTCCTGACTTTC. The V gene is TRBV27, the J gene TRBJ2-6; 11 bases align to TRBD1. Losses at the gene ends were 5 bases for V and 3 bases for J; bases not matched to a gene: 9. From germline, CDR1 is MNHEY and CDR2 SMNVEV (reference sequence). The CDR3 has 18 residues.

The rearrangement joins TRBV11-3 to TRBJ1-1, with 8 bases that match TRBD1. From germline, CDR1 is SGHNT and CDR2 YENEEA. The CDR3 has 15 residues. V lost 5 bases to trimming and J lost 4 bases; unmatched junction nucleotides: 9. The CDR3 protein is CASSLDRGGGTEAFF. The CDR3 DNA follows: TGTGCCAGCAGCCTCGACAGGGGAGGAGGCACTGAAGCTTTCTTT.

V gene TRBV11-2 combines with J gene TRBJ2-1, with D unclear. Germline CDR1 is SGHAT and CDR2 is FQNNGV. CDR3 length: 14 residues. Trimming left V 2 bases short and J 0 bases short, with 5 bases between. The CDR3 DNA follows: TGTGCCAGCAGCTTATTTAGCTCCTACAATGAGCAGTTCTTC. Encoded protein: CASSLFSSYNEQFF.

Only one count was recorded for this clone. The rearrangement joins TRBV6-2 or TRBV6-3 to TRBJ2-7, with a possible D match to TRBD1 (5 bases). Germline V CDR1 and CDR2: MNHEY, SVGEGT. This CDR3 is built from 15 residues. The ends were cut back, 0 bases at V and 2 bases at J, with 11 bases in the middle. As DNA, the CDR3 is TGTGCCAGCAGTTACTCTGGGGCCCCAACCTACGAGCAGTACTTC. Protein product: CASSYSGAPTYEQYF.

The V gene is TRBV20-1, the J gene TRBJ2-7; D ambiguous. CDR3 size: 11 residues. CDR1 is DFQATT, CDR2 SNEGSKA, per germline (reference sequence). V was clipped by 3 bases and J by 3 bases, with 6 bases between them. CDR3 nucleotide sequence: TGCAGTGCTAGGACGGGCTACGAGCAGTACTTC. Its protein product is CSARTGYEQYF.

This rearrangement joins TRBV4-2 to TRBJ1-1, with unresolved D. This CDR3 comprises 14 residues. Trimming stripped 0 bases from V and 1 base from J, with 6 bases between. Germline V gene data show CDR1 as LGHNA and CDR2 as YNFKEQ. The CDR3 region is CASSQDTGNTEAFF. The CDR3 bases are TGTGCCAGCAGCCAAGATACGGGGAACACTGAAGCTTTCTTT.

CDR3 in DNA: TGTGCCAGCAGCGCAAGTTCGTGGGCCTCCGAAGCTTTCTTT. It translates to CASSASSWASEAFF. This chain uses TRBV9 with TRBJ1-1; D remains ambiguous. CDR1 SGDLS and CDR2 YYNGEE come from the germline V gene. The CDR3 has 14 residues. V lost 3 bases to trimming and J lost 8 bases, with 17 bases between them.

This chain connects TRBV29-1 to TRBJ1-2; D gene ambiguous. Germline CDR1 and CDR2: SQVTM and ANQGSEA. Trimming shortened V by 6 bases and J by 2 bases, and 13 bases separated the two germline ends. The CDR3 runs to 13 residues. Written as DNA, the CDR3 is TGCAGCGTGGACCCGACGGGAAACTATGGCTACACCTTC. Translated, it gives CSVDPTGNYGYTF.

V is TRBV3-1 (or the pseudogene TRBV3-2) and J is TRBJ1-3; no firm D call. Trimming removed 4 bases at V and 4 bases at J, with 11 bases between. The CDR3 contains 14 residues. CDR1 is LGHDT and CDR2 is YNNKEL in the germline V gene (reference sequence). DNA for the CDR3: TGTGCCAGCAGCCCCCTCCAGGCCGGAAACACCATATATTTT. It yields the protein CASSPLQAGNTIYF.

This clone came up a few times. As DNA, the CDR3 is TGTGCCAGCAGCCTCGGGATAACTAATGAAAAACTGTTTTTT. Translating gives CASSLGITNEKLFF. V usage is TRBV3-1 (or the pseudogene TRBV3-2) and J usage is TRBJ1-4; no firm D call. Trimming pared 4 bases from V and 1 base from J, leaving 7 bases between. In germline, CDR1 is LGHDT, CDR2 YNNKEL (reference sequence). This CDR3 is 14 amino acids long.

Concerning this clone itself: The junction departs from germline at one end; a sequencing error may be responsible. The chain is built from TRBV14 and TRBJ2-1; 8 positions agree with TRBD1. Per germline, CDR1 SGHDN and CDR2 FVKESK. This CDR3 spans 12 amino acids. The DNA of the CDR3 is TGTGCCAGCAGCCAGAGGGGGACAGGACTGGTCTTC. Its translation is CASSQRGTGLVF.

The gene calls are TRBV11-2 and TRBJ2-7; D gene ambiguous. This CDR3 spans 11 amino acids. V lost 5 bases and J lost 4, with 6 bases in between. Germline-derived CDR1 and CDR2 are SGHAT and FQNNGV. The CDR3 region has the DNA TGTGCCAGCAGCGAAGAGTACGAGCAGTACTTC. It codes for CASSEEYEQYF.

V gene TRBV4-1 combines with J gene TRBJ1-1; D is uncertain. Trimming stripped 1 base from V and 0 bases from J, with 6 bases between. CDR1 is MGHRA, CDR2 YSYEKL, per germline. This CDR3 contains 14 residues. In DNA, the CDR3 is TGCGCCAGCAGCCAAGGGGCTATGAACACTGAAGCTTTCTTT. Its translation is CASSQGAMNTEAFF.

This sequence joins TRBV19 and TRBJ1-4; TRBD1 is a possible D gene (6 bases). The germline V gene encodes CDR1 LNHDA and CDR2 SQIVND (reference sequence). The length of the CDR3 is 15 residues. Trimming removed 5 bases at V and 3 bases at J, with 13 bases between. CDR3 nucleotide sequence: TGTGCCAGTAGTCCAGGGGCCGTATCTAATGAAAAACTGTTTTTT. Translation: CASSPGAVSNEKLFF.